One sample yielded the 29 T cell receptor beta chains listed below, sequenced in a study of monozygotic twins with inflammatory bowel disease. TCRdb re-called the 5' RACE reads and catalogs CDR3 proteins one per entry, DNA excluded. Its table records more than 300,000 distinct CDR3 sequences. The sample comprised blood. These TCRs come from a human donor with ulcerative colitis or Crohn's disease, or a healthy co-twin of an affected twin (not recorded which).

The rearrangement joins TRBV5-5 to TRBJ1-1. The germline gives CDR1 SGHKS, CDR2 YYEKEE (reference sequence). The CDR3 totals 15 residues. This CDR3 is CASSPFSFLNTEAFF.

The genes are TRBV5-1 and TRBJ1-2. The germline V gene has CDR1 SGHRS and CDR2 YFSETQ. This CDR3 has 12 amino acids. The CDR3 is CASRPNNYGYTF.

The CDR3 reads CASSYPGNPSTYEQYF. J is TRBJ2-7 and V is TRBV6-2 or TRBV6-3. In germline, CDR1 is MNHEY, CDR2 SVGEGT. CDR3 length equals 16 residues.

The chain combines TRBV24-1 with TRBJ1-5. The V gene's germline CDR1 is KGHDR and CDR2 SFDVKD. The CDR3 is 17 residues long. The CDR3 is CATSDTENLDSNQPQHF.

The chain is built from TRBV30 and TRBJ1-6. This CDR3 has 13 residues. CDR1 is GTSNPN and CDR2 is SVGIG in the germline V gene (reference sequence). The CDR3 sequence: CAWSPGVNSPLHF. Filled out from reference TRBV30 and TRBJ1-6, the complete variable domain reads SQTIHQWPATLVQPVGSPLSLECTVEGTSNPNLYWYRQAAGRGLQLLFYSVGIGQISSEVPQNLSASRPQDRQFILSSKKLLLSDSGFYLCAWSPGVNSPLHFGNGTRLTVT.

The V and J genes are TRBV10-3 and TRBJ2-7; TCRdb lists TRBD1, though no DNA is available to test this call. CDR1 ENHRY and CDR2 SYGVKD come from the germline V gene. The CDR3 sequence is 13 residues long. The CDR3 here is CAIAGTGAYEQYF.

The chain joins TRBV11-3 to TRBJ2-2. The length of the CDR3 is 15 residues. Germline CDR1 and CDR2: SGHNT and YENEEA. The CDR3 region is CASSLDGTVTGELFF.

The chain is built from TRBV30 and TRBJ1-1; the D call from TCRdb, TRBD1, cannot be confirmed without DNA. The CDR3 covers 13 residues. Per germline, CDR1 GTSNPN and CDR2 SVGIG (reference sequence). The CDR3 loop reads CAWSTSGVTEAFF.

The J gene is TRBJ1-4, the V gene TRBV5-8. Germline V gene sequence: CDR1 SGHTS, CDR2 YDEGEE. This CDR3 is 14 amino acids long. The CDR3 loop is CASSFGEAGEKLFF.

V gene TRBV27 combines with J gene TRBJ2-7; TCRdb designates TRBD1, a call that cannot be tested without DNA. Germline V gene data show CDR1 as MNHEY and CDR2 as SMNVEV (reference sequence). The CDR3 loop spans 13 amino acids. This CDR3 is CASGTGINYEQYF.

The rearrangement joins TRBV7-9 to TRBJ2-5. This CDR3 has 14 amino acids. Germline CDR1 SEHNR, CDR2 FQNEAQ (reference sequence). The CDR3 is CASSLGVTQETQYF.

The rearrangement joins TRBV5-1 to TRBJ2-1; the TRBD1 assignment by TCRdb is unverifiable without DNA. The CDR3 extends over 15 amino acids. Germline V CDR1 and CDR2: SGHRS, YFSETQ. CDR3 sequence: CASSSTGEGYNEQFF.

The chain recombines TRBV4-1 with TRBJ2-1. Germline CDR1 and CDR2: MGHRA and YSYEKL. This CDR3 is built from 14 residues. CDR3 region: CASSQDPSYNEQFF.

The chain joins TRBV24-1 to TRBJ2-5. CDR1 and CDR2 (germline): KGHDR, SFDVKD. The CDR3 spans 16 residues. This CDR3 is CATSDLNRNLQETQYF.

This chain uses TRBV7-7 with TRBJ2-5; TCRdb's D gene call, TRBD2, goes unchecked for lack of DNA. This CDR3 is 13 amino acids long. CDR1 and CDR2 (germline): SSHAT, FNYEAQ (reference sequence). The CDR3 loop is CASSPASFGTQYF.

CDR3 in amino acids: CASSFTGISHGYTF. The rearrangement links TRBV7-2 to TRBJ1-2; TCRdb picks TRBD1, but there is no DNA to check that call. Per the germline V gene, CDR1 is SGHTA and CDR2 is FQGNSA. The length of the CDR3 is 14 residues.

This chain connects TRBV5-1 to TRBJ2-3. The CDR3 sequence is 13 residues long. Germline V gene data show CDR1 as SGHRS and CDR2 as YFSETQ. The CDR3 loop is CASSLEITDTQYF. Drawing the rest from reference TRBV5-1 and TRBJ2-3, the complete variable domain is KAGVTQTPRYLIKTRGQQVTLSCSPISGHRSVSWYQQTPGQGLQFLFEYFSETQRNKGNFPGRFSGRQFSNSRSEMNVSTLELGDSALYLCASSLEITDTQYFGPGTRLTVL.

The J gene is TRBJ2-1, the V gene TRBV2; TCRdb's D call of TRBD1 is untestable without DNA. The CDR3 extends over 14 amino acids. CDR1 is SNHLY and CDR2 is FYNNEI in the germline V gene. The CDR3 reads CASLGRDRDNEQFF.

This chain uses TRBV13 with TRBJ1-1; TCRdb selects TRBD1, and the lack of DNA leaves this call unchecked. The CDR3 length is 15 residues. Germline CDR1 PRHDT, CDR2 FYEKMQ (reference sequence). The CDR3 is CASSLPQGRGTEAFF.

The chain employs TRBV6-5 and TRBJ2-1; TCRdb selects TRBD1, and the lack of DNA leaves this call unchecked. The CDR3 extends over 13 amino acids. From germline, CDR1 is MNHEY and CDR2 SVGAGI. The CDR3 loop is CASRDRGENEQFF.

This chain links TRBV5-1 with TRBJ1-2. The CDR3 is made up of 15 amino acids. CDR1 is SGHRS, CDR2 YFSETQ, per germline. The chain's CDR3 is CASSLGSALDYGYTF.

The chain joins TRBV19 to TRBJ1-6; the TCRdb call, TRBD1, lacks DNA for checking. This CDR3 spans 14 amino acids. The germline V gene encodes CDR1 LNHDA and CDR2 SQIVND (reference sequence). CDR3 sequence reads: CASSRGQSHSPLHF.

The rearrangement joins TRBV6-5 to TRBJ2-1; TCRdb calls TRBD1, which cannot be checked without DNA. In germline, CDR1 is MNHEY, CDR2 SVGAGI. The length of the CDR3 is 15 residues. CDR3 sequence reads: CASSYHTRGPNEQFF.

The chain carries TRBV7-3 and TRBJ2-1; the TCRdb call, TRBD1, lacks DNA for checking. The CDR3 is 17 amino acids. Germline-derived CDR1 and CDR2 are SGHTA and FQGTGA. The CDR3 loop is CASSSPRGRGSWNEQFF.

The chain combines TRBV29-1 with TRBJ1-3. The length of the CDR3 is 12 residues. The germline V gene has CDR1 SQVTM and CDR2 ANQGSEA. This CDR3 reads CSVDATGNTIYF.

This CDR3 reads CASYPGTGSGTQYF. The V and J genes are TRBV30 and TRBJ2-5; there is no DNA to check the TCRdb D call of TRBD1. Germline lookup yields CDR1 GTSNPN and CDR2 SVGIG (reference sequence). This CDR3 is 14 amino acids long.

The chain couples TRBV7-2 to TRBJ2-1; TCRdb's assignment of TRBD2 cannot be checked, as there is no DNA. From germline, CDR1 is SGHTA and CDR2 FQGNSA. The CDR3 has 15 amino acids. The CDR3 is CASSPGTRAYNEQFF.

The chain has TRBV12-3 or TRBV12-4 and TRBJ2-5; TCRdb calls TRBD2, which cannot be checked without DNA. The CDR3 runs 17 residues. CDR3 region: CASSLGSGGAYSETQYF.

The chain couples TRBV5-6 to TRBJ2-2. From germline, CDR1 is SGHDT and CDR2 YYEEEE. The CDR3 contains 15 residues. CDR3 protein: CASSLYGPNTGELFF.